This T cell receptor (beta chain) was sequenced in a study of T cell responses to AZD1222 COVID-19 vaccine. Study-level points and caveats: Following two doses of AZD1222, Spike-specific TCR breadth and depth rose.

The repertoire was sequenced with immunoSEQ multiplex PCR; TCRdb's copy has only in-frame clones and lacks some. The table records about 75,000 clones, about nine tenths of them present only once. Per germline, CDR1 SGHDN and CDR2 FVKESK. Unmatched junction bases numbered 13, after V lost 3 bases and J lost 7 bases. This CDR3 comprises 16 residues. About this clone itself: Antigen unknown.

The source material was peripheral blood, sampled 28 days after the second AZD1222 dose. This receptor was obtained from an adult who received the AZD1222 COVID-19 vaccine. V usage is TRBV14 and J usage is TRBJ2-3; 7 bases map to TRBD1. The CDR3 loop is CASSQNRGLRANTQYF. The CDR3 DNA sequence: TGTGCCAGCAGCCAGAACAGGGGTTTGAGGGCCAATACGCAGTATTTT.